The rows below give T cell receptor beta chains drawn from one sample of a study of blood T cell repertoires in COVID-19. TCRdb's table, derived via immunoSEQ multiplex PCR, lists solely in-frame clones and lacks some. This sample has tens of thousands of clones, with around 90% found just once. The source material was peripheral blood. Source of these receptors: a human donor in a cohort sampled during active COVID-19. The donor label of this sample is uncertain. The CDR3 runs from the conserved cysteine through the conserved F or W. Fields, in order: J gene, V gene, D gene, clone size, CDR3 DNA, CDR3 protein. D genes are given only for firm matches. Only part of the rows carry a size: once, few, many, or a class if the clone is expanded.

j_gene: TRBJ2-1; v_gene: TRBV2; d_gene: TRBD2; abundance: NA; CDR3nt: TGTGCCAGCTCCCAAAAGGGACTAGAATACAATGAGCAGTTCTTC; CDR3aa: CASSQKGLEYNEQFF
j_gene: TRBJ1-2; v_gene: TRBV10-3; d_gene: TRBD1; abundance: few; CDR3nt: TGTGCCATCAGCCATCGAACAGGGGGCGATGGCTACACCTTC; CDR3aa: CAISHRTGGDGYTF
j_gene: TRBJ2-1; v_gene: TRBV4-3; d_gene: TRBD2; abundance: NA; CDR3nt: TGCGCCAGCAGCCACGGGACTAGCGGGGGCCCCGAGCATGAGCAGTTCTTC; CDR3aa: CASSHGTSGGPEHEQFF
j_gene: TRBJ1-1; v_gene: TRBV14; d_gene: NA; abundance: NA; CDR3nt: TGTGCCAGCAGCCCTCCCATGGGGCGGGCTTTCTTT; CDR3aa: CASSPPMGRAFF
j_gene: TRBJ2-2; v_gene: TRBV5-6; d_gene: NA; abundance: once; CDR3nt: TGTGCCAGCAGCCTTTTAGGGGAGCTGTTTTTT; CDR3aa: CASSLLGELFF
j_gene: TRBJ2-5; v_gene: TRBV19; d_gene: NA; abundance: NA; CDR3nt: TGTGCCAGTAGTTTCCGGGGTTTAGAGACCCAGTACTTC; CDR3aa: CASSFRGLETQYF
j_gene: TRBJ2-5; v_gene: TRBV5-4; d_gene: TRBD1; abundance: once; CDR3nt: TGTGCCAGCAGCTTAGGGGGACAGGGGAGAGAGACCCAGTACTTC; CDR3aa: CASSLGGQGRETQYF
j_gene: TRBJ1-5; v_gene: TRBV7-3; d_gene: NA; abundance: NA; CDR3nt: TGTGCCAGCAACCGTCCCACCTTACTAGCCTTGAATCAGCCCCAGCATTTT; CDR3aa: CASNRPTLLALNQPQHF
j_gene: TRBJ1-4; v_gene: TRBV16; d_gene: NA; abundance: NA; CDR3nt: TGTGCCAGCAGCCAATTCCAGGTTGCAACTAATGAAAAACTGTTTTTT; CDR3aa: CASSQFQVATNEKLFF
j_gene: TRBJ2-5; v_gene: TRBV24-1; d_gene: NA; abundance: once; CDR3nt: TGTGCCACCAGTGTGGGGGCCCAAGAGACCCAGTACTTC; CDR3aa: CATSVGAQETQYF
j_gene: TRBJ2-1; v_gene: TRBV2; d_gene: NA; abundance: NA; CDR3nt: TGTGCCAGCAGTGACCGGTGGACTGTGAGCTCCTACAATGAGCAGTTCTTC; CDR3aa: CASSDRWTVSSYNEQFF
j_gene: TRBJ1-2; v_gene: TRBV4-1; d_gene: TRBD1; abundance: NA; CDR3nt: TGCGCCAGCAGCCCACCCGGGACAGCTAACTATGGCTACACCTTC; CDR3aa: CASSPPGTANYGYTF
j_gene: TRBJ2-1; v_gene: TRBV6-6; d_gene: TRBD2; abundance: NA; CDR3nt: TGTGCCAGCAGTTTTAGCGGGGGGGCGAAGAATGAGCAGTTCTTC; CDR3aa: CASSFSGGAKNEQFF
j_gene: TRBJ1-3; v_gene: TRBV19; d_gene: NA; abundance: NA; CDR3nt: TGTGCCAGTAGTCGCCGGGACTCCCGACTCTCTGGAAACACCATATATTTT; CDR3aa: CASSRRDSRLSGNTIYF
j_gene: TRBJ1-6; v_gene: TRBV18; d_gene: TRBD1; abundance: NA; CDR3nt: TGTGCCAGCTCACCAACAGGGGGGAATTCACCCCTCCACTTT; CDR3aa: CASSPTGGNSPLHF
j_gene: TRBJ1-2; v_gene: TRBV5-1; d_gene: TRBD1; abundance: NA; CDR3nt: TGCGCCAGCAGCTTGGTAGCAGGGGGCTACTATGGCTACACCTTC; CDR3aa: CASSLVAGGYYGYTF
j_gene: TRBJ1-4; v_gene: TRBV11-2; d_gene: NA; abundance: NA; CDR3nt: TGTGCCAGCAGCTTATCCGGCGGGAAATCTTATGAAAAACTGTTTTTT; CDR3aa: CASSLSGGKSYEKLFF
j_gene: TRBJ2-7; v_gene: TRBV11-2; d_gene: TRBD1; abundance: NA; CDR3nt: TGTGCCAGCAGCTTAGTCGGGACAGTGGGCGAGCAGTACTTC; CDR3aa: CASSLVGTVGEQYF
j_gene: TRBJ2-5; v_gene: TRBV5-1; d_gene: NA; abundance: NA; CDR3nt: TGCGCCAGCAACACAGGGCCAGGGGAGACCCAGTACTTC; CDR3aa: CASNTGPGETQYF
j_gene: TRBJ2-1; v_gene: TRBV9; d_gene: NA; abundance: NA; CDR3nt: TGTGCCAGCAGCGTAGAAAGGGGTGGATACAATGAGCAGTTCTTC; CDR3aa: CASSVERGGYNEQFF
j_gene: TRBJ2-3; v_gene: TRBV5-1; d_gene: TRBD1; abundance: NA; CDR3nt: TGCGCCAGCAGTAAAGGACAGGGAGCAGATACGCAGTATTTT; CDR3aa: CASSKGQGADTQYF
j_gene: TRBJ2-5; v_gene: TRBV7-9; d_gene: TRBD1; abundance: NA; CDR3nt: TGTGCCAGCAGCTTTACAGGGGGGCAAGAGACCCAGTACTTC; CDR3aa: CASSFTGGQETQYF
j_gene: TRBJ2-4; v_gene: TRBV18; d_gene: TRBD1; abundance: NA; CDR3nt: TGTGCCAGCTCACCGGACAGGGGGCCCCCGTTGAGGTACTTC; CDR3aa: CASSPDRGPPLRYF
j_gene: TRBJ1-1; v_gene: TRBV9; d_gene: TRBD1; abundance: NA; CDR3nt: TGTGCCAGCAGCGTAGGGCAGGGGGCGAGGTTAACTGAAGCTTTCTTT; CDR3aa: CASSVGQGARLTEAFF
j_gene: TRBJ2-2; v_gene: TRBV11-3; d_gene: TRBD1; abundance: once; CDR3nt: TGTGCCAGCAGCGCTCAGGGGGCCGGGGAGCTGTTTTTT; CDR3aa: CASSAQGAGELFF
j_gene: TRBJ2-2; v_gene: TRBV5-1; d_gene: NA; abundance: NA; CDR3nt: TGCGCCAGCAGCTTAATCCTAGACTCCGGGGAGCTGTTTTTT; CDR3aa: CASSLILDSGELFF
j_gene: TRBJ2-3; v_gene: TRBV5-4; d_gene: TRBD2; abundance: NA; CDR3nt: TGTGCCAGCAGCTCTCCGGGCCTAGCGGGGGGCGGGAAGTCAGATACGCAGTATTTT; CDR3aa: CASSSPGLAGGGKSDTQYF
j_gene: TRBJ2-3; v_gene: TRBV4-2; d_gene: NA; abundance: NA; CDR3nt: TGTGCCAGCAGCCCGCGGGGCTCCCTGGGTCCAGATACGCAGTATTTT; CDR3aa: CASSPRGSLGPDTQYF
j_gene: TRBJ2-7; v_gene: TRBV7-8; d_gene: NA; abundance: once; CDR3nt: TGTGCCAGCAGCCGAAACAATAACTACGAGCAGTACTTC; CDR3aa: CASSRNNNYEQYF
j_gene: TRBJ2-7; v_gene: TRBV5-1; d_gene: NA; abundance: NA; CDR3nt: TGCGCCAGCAGCTTGCAGGGGAGCTACGAGCAGTACTTC; CDR3aa: CASSLQGSYEQYF
j_gene: TRBJ1-1; v_gene: TRBV13; d_gene: NA; abundance: NA; CDR3nt: TGTGCCAGCAGCTTAGGCGGACCCGCGGGCGGTGAAGCTTTCTTT; CDR3aa: CASSLGGPAGGEAFF
j_gene: TRBJ2-3; v_gene: TRBV5-1; d_gene: NA; abundance: NA; CDR3nt: TGCGCCAGCAGCTTGGGTCGAACAGGGACAGATACGCAGTATTTT; CDR3aa: CASSLGRTGTDTQYF
j_gene: TRBJ1-2; v_gene: TRBV5-4; d_gene: NA; abundance: few; CDR3nt: TGTGCCAGCAGCCACCCGGTGATCTATGGCTACACCTTC; CDR3aa: CASSHPVIYGYTF
j_gene: TRBJ2-7; v_gene: TRBV6-6; d_gene: TRBD2; abundance: NA; CDR3nt: TGTGCCAGCAGAGGGACCGGGACTAGCGCCTCCTACGAGCAGTACTTC; CDR3aa: CASRGTGTSASYEQYF
j_gene: TRBJ2-3; v_gene: TRBV2; d_gene: NA; abundance: NA; CDR3nt: TGTGCCAGCAGTTTCCTTGTCACAGATACGCAGTATTTT; CDR3aa: CASSFLVTDTQYF
j_gene: TRBJ2-7; v_gene: TRBV5-6; d_gene: NA; abundance: NA; CDR3nt: TGTGCCAGCAGCTTGTTCAACTACGAGCAGTACTTC; CDR3aa: CASSLFNYEQYF
j_gene: TRBJ2-1; v_gene: TRBV28; d_gene: TRBD1; abundance: once; CDR3nt: TGTGCCATGCAGAGGACAGGCCCTTACAATGAGCAGTTCTTC; CDR3aa: CAMQRTGPYNEQFF
j_gene: TRBJ2-5; v_gene: TRBV7-2; d_gene: TRBD2; abundance: NA; CDR3nt: TGTGCCAGCAGCTTAAAGGGAGGGCCCCAGTACTTC; CDR3aa: CASSLKGGPQYF
j_gene: TRBJ2-3; v_gene: TRBV29-1; d_gene: TRBD1; abundance: NA; CDR3nt: TGCAGCTTAGGGACAGGGTCTGTCGCAGATACGCAGTATTTT; CDR3aa: CSLGTGSVADTQYF
j_gene: TRBJ2-7; v_gene: TRBV5-5; d_gene: TRBD1; abundance: once; CDR3nt: TGTGCCAGCAGCCCCGGGGACAGCTCCTACGAGCAGTACTTC; CDR3aa: CASSPGDSSYEQYF
j_gene: TRBJ2-1; v_gene: TRBV6-5; d_gene: NA; abundance: once; CDR3nt: TGTGCCAGCAGTTACAGGTTAACAGGGCTGAATGAGCAGTTCTTC; CDR3aa: CASSYRLTGLNEQFF
j_gene: TRBJ1-2; v_gene: TRBV5-5; d_gene: NA; abundance: NA; CDR3nt: TGTGCCAGCAGTCGAGCCCCCGGTTACTATGGCTACACCTTC; CDR3aa: CASSRAPGYYGYTF
j_gene: TRBJ2-1; v_gene: TRBV7-9; d_gene: TRBD2; abundance: NA; CDR3nt: TGTGCCAGCAACCCCTCGGGGGGGATCTACAATGAGCAGTTCTTC; CDR3aa: CASNPSGGIYNEQFF
j_gene: TRBJ2-3; v_gene: TRBV4-3; d_gene: TRBD2; abundance: NA; CDR3nt: TGCGCCAGCAGCCAAGATCCATCGGGGGGGCCTTCAGATACGCAGTATTTT; CDR3aa: CASSQDPSGGPSDTQYF
j_gene: TRBJ1-3; v_gene: TRBV19; d_gene: NA; abundance: NA; CDR3nt: TGTGCCAGTAGTATCGGCGGGAACTCTGGAAACACCATATATTTT; CDR3aa: CASSIGGNSGNTIYF
j_gene: TRBJ2-6; v_gene: TRBV9; d_gene: NA; abundance: NA; CDR3nt: TGTGCCAGCAGCGTAGAGGGGTCCCTCAGTTCTGGGGCCAACGTCCTGACTTTC; CDR3aa: CASSVEGSLSSGANVLTF
j_gene: TRBJ1-5; v_gene: TRBV19; d_gene: NA; abundance: NA; CDR3nt: TGTGCCAGTAGTAGGCAGATGAATCAGCCCCAGCATTTT; CDR3aa: CASSRQMNQPQHF
j_gene: TRBJ1-1; v_gene: TRBV29-1; d_gene: NA; abundance: NA; CDR3nt: TGCAGCTCGCGGGAGGGTCTGGACACTGAAGCTTTCTTT; CDR3aa: CSSREGLDTEAFF
j_gene: TRBJ2-2; v_gene: TRBV11-1; d_gene: NA; abundance: NA; CDR3nt: TGTGCCAGCAGCGCGGGACAGACTAACACCGGGGAGCTGTTTTTT; CDR3aa: CASSAGQTNTGELFF
j_gene: TRBJ1-1; v_gene: TRBV18; d_gene: NA; abundance: NA; CDR3nt: TGTGCCAGCTCACCTACAGTTTCTGAAGCTTTCTTT; CDR3aa: CASSPTVSEAFF
j_gene: TRBJ2-3; v_gene: TRBV7-9; d_gene: TRBD2; abundance: NA; CDR3nt: TGTGCCAGCAGCTTTCCCACTAGCGGCACAGATACGCAGTATTTT; CDR3aa: CASSFPTSGTDTQYF
j_gene: TRBJ2-1; v_gene: TRBV9; d_gene: NA; abundance: NA; CDR3nt: TGTGCCAGCAGCCCTACTATCGGCACACCCAATGAGCAGTTCTTC; CDR3aa: CASSPTIGTPNEQFF
j_gene: TRBJ1-1; v_gene: TRBV12-5; d_gene: NA; abundance: NA; CDR3nt: TGTGCTAGTGGTTTGTTTCCAGGTGAAGCTTTCTTT; CDR3aa: CASGLFPGEAFF
j_gene: TRBJ1-6; v_gene: TRBV4-1; d_gene: TRBD1; abundance: NA; CDR3nt: TGCGCCAGCAGCCGACCTCTCACAGGGGGTAATTCACCCCTCCACTTT; CDR3aa: CASSRPLTGGNSPLHF
j_gene: TRBJ2-7; v_gene: TRBV19; d_gene: TRBD1; abundance: NA; CDR3nt: TGTGCCAGTCGAAGGGGACAGGGATATGGGGAGCAGTACTTC; CDR3aa: CASRRGQGYGEQYF